Sequencing of this T cell receptor beta chain was carried out in a study of cytomegalovirus exposure and HLA in healthy donors. On this clone itself: Other nucleotide sequences in the sample specify the same CDR3.

J was trimmed by 1 base and V by 6 bases; bases with no gene match: 12. The CDR3 consists of 17 residues. Germline V gene lookup returns CDR1 SQVTM and CDR2 ANQGSEA. Healthy bone marrow donors supplied every sample. Use of 60 Vbeta and 13 Jbeta primers characterized the PCR. Method: immunoSEQ multiplex PCR; TCRdb's copy keeps in-frame clones and lacks some. This sample's table reports about 160,000 clones. The receptor comes from a man under 40 in good health and CMV-seronegative. The chain recombines TRBV29-1 with TRBJ2-6, with TRBD1 identical over 7 bases. Sequencing was done on a sample of PBMCs. CDR3 nucleotide sequence: TGCAGCGTGCCCCGGACAGGCTATTCTTCTGGGGCCAACGTCCTGACTTTC. This codes for CSVPRTGYSSGANVLTF.